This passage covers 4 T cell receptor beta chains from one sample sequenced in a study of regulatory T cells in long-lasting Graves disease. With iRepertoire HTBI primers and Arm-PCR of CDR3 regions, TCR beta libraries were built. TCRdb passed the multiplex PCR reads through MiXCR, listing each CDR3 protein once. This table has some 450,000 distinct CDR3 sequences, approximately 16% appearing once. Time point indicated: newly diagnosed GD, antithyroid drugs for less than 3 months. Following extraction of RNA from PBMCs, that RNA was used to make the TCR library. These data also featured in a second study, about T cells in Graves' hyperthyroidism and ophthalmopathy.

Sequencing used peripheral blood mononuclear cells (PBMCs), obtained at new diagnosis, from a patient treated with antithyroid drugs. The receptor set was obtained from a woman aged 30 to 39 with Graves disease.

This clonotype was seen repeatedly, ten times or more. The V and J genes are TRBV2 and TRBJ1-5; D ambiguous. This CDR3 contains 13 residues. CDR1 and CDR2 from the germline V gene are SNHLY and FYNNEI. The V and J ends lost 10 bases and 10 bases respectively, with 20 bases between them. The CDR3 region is CATRETYNRPQHF. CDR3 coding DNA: TGTGCCACTCGGGAAACTTATAATCGACCCCAGCATTTT.

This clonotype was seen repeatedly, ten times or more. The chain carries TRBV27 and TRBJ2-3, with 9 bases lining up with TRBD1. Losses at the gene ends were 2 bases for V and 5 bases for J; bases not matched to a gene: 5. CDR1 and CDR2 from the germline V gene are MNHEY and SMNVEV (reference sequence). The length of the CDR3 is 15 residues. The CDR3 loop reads CASSLGTGSGDTQYF. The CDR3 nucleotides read TGTGCCAGCAGTTTAGGGACAGGGTCGGGAGATACGCAGTATTTT.

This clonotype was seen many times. The CDR3 loop reads CASSPTVLTTDTQYF. CDR3 bases: TGTGCCAGCAGCCCCACGGTTCTGACCACAGATACGCAGTATTTT. The chain carries TRBV7-8 and TRBJ2-3; D is ambiguous. The V gene lost 5 bases and the J gene lost 2 bases, with 14 bases spanning the gap. The CDR3 extends over 15 amino acids. Germline loops: CDR1 SGHVS, CDR2 FQNEAQ.

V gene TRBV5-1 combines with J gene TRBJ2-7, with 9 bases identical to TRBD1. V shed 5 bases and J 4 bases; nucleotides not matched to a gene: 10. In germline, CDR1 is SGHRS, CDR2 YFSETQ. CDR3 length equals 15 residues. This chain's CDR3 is CASRRTGTGFYEQYF. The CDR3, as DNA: TGCGCCAGCAGGAGGACCGGGACAGGGTTTTACGAGCAGTACTTC.